The rows below give T cell receptor beta chains drawn from one sample of a study of T cells in Graves' hyperthyroidism and ophthalmopathy. TCRdb re-derived calls from the multiplex PCR reads in MiXCR, one entry per CDR3 protein. In the table there are 550,000 to 850,000 distinct CDR3 sequences, over 15% of which are singletons. Sequenced sample: blood. All receptors come from a woman in her fifties or sixties with Graves' hyperthyroidism that later progressed to Graves' ophthalmopathy. Each CDR3 is given with its conserved first and last residue. The order of the fields is V gene, D gene, clone size, J gene, CDR3 DNA, CDR3 protein. D genes are given only for firm matches. Size tells how often a clone was seen (once, few, many) or the class of an expanded clone, and some rows leave it out.

TRBV5-1,-,many,TRBJ1-5,TGCGCCAGCAGCTTGGAGACCGGCAATCAGCCCCAGCATTTT,CASSLETGNQPQHF
TRBV6-1,-,few,TRBJ2-7,TGTCCCAGCAGCGTGGACATCGGCTCCGTCTACGAGCAGTACTTC,CPSSVDIGSVYEQYF
TRBV20-1,TRBD1,many,TRBJ1-5,TGCAGTGCTGCCCTGCACGGGACAGGGGCCGACAATCAGCCCCAGCATTTT,CSAALHGTGADNQPQHF
TRBV9,-,few,TRBJ1-1,TGTGCCAGCAGCGTCAGGGAGATGAACACTGAAGCTTTCTTT,CASSVREMNTEAFF
TRBV7-6,-,-,TRBJ2-3,TGTGCCAGCAGCTTAGCTTGGCGGGGAAGCACAGATACGCAGTATTTT,CASSLAWRGSTDTQYF
TRBV30,TRBD1,many,TRBJ1-5,TGTGCCTGGAGTGTGAACCAGGGGGTTCAGCCCCAGCATTTT,CAWSVNQGVQPQHF
TRBV19,-,-,TRBJ1-5,TGTGCCAGCACAGCCAGGGGCAATCAGCCCCAGCATTTT,CASTARGNQPQHF
TRBV15,TRBD2,-,TRBJ2-5,TGTGCCACCAGCAGTCTATCGCGGGGGGGCCAAGAGACCCAGTACTTC,CATSSLSRGGQETQYF
TRBV9,-,many,TRBJ2-5,TGTGCCAGCAGCGCACTGGGGGGGGCCAGGAGGGAGACCCAGTACTTC,CASSALGGARRETQYF
TRBV7-2,-,many,TRBJ1-3,TGTGCCAGCAGCTTAGCGCTTTCTATAGGAGGCACCATATATTTT,CASSLALSIGGTIYF
TRBV12-3/TRBV12-4,-,many,TRBJ2-7,TGTGCCAGCAGCCCGGCAGTCCGGTACGAGCAGTACTTC,CASSPAVRYEQYF
TRBV5-6,-,-,TRBJ2-3,TGTGCCAGCAGCTCGAGGTACGGGGACGGAAGGAGCACAGATACGCAGTATTTT,CASSSRYGDGRSTDTQYF
TRBV10-3,TRBD1,-,TRBJ2-7,TGTGCCATCAGTTGGACAGGGACGAGCTCCTACGAGCAGTACTTC,CAISWTGTSSYEQYF
TRBV20-1,TRBD2,many,TRBJ2-3,TGCAGTGCTCAAGGACTAGCGGGGGTCGCTAGCACAGATACGCAGTATTTT,CSAQGLAGVASTDTQYF
TRBV12-3/TRBV12-4,-,-,TRBJ1-3,TGTGCCAGCAGTCGCTTGACAGAGGCCTCTGGAAACACCATATATTTT,CASSRLTEASGNTIYF
TRBV7-3,-,many,TRBJ2-3,TGTGCCAGCAGCTTGTCACCCACAGATACGCAGTATTTT,CASSLSPTDTQYF
TRBV25-1,TRBD1,few,TRBJ1-2,TGTGCCAGCAGTGAGCTTACAGGGGGACGCTACACCTTC,CASSELTGGRYTF
TRBV29-1,TRBD1,-,TRBJ1-4,TGCAGCGGCCGACAGGGCATCGGTGAAAAACTGTTTTTT,CSGRQGIGEKLFF
TRBV7-2,-,many,TRBJ2-5,TGTGCCAGCAGCCAAGGACAGACAATCCAAGAGACCCAGTACTTC,CASSQGQTIQETQYF
TRBV5-1,-,many,TRBJ1-4,TGCGCCAGCAGCCCAAAACAGGATTCGAGTGAAAAACTGTTTTTT,CASSPKQDSSEKLFF
TRBV5-1,-,few,TRBJ2-5,TGCGCCAGCAAGGCAATAGAGACCCAGTACTTC,CASKAIETQYF
TRBV9,-,-,TRBJ2-1,TGTGCCAGCAGCGTATTCGGACAGAATGAGCAGTTCTTC,CASSVFGQNEQFF
TRBV7-9,-,few,TRBJ1-2,TGTGCCAGCAGCTTAACGGTCAGCCCTAACTATGGCTACACCTTC,CASSLTVSPNYGYTF
TRBV5-1,-,many,TRBJ1-4,TGCGCCAGCAGCGTCTCCAGGGGTGCTAATGAAAAACTGTTTTTT,CASSVSRGANEKLFF
TRBV2,TRBD1,many,TRBJ2-5,TGTGCCACCCGGACAGGGCCTCCGGAGACCCAGTACTTC,CATRTGPPETQYF
TRBV20-1,-,-,TRBJ2-3,TGCAGTGCCGAGGACCTTAAATATGTTGATACGCAGTGTTTT,CSAEDLKYVDTQCF
TRBV5-8,-,few,TRBJ1-1,TGTGCCAGCAGCTCGATGGACCCTGAAGCTTTCTTT,CASSSMDPEAFF
TRBV7-6,-,few,TRBJ2-5,TGTGCCAGCAGCTCACGGGGTACAGAAGAGACCCAGTACTTC,CASSSRGTEETQYF
TRBV2,-,few,TRBJ1-6,TGTGCCAGCAGTGTTTACTTTTATAATTCACCCCTCCACTTT,CASSVYFYNSPLHF
TRBV2,-,-,TRBJ1-2,TGTGCCAGCAGTGAAATAGGCAGGGATGGCTACACCTTC,CASSEIGRDGYTF
TRBV6-1,-,few,TRBJ1-5,TGTGCCAGCGGGCGGACTAATTATCAGCCCCAGCATTTT,CASGRTNYQPQHF
TRBV24-1,TRBD2,-,TRBJ2-1,TGTGCCACCAGGGGAATTAGCGGGAGCGGGGAGCAGTTCTTC,CATRGISGSGEQFF